A selection of T cell receptor beta chains follows, all from one sample in a study of cytomegalovirus exposure and HLA in healthy donors. Sequenced by immunoSEQ multiplex PCR; TCRdb stores in-frame clones only, minus some. The sample yields 150,000 to 180,000 clones, around 84% seen once. The source material was PBMCs. Receptors originate from a human donor in good health. CDR3s include the opening cysteine and the closing phenylalanine or tryptophan. Fields, in order: clone size, D gene, V gene, J gene, CDR3 protein, CDR3 DNA. D genes are given only for firm matches. Part of the rows lack a size; the others show once, few, many or a class for expanded clones.

abundance: -
d_gene: TRBD2
v_gene: TRBV18
j_gene: TRBJ2-7
CDR3aa: CASSSGLAGTEQYF
CDR3nt: TGTGCCAGCTCATCGGGACTAGCGGGAACGGAGCAGTACTTC

abundance: -
d_gene: -
v_gene: TRBV7-6
j_gene: TRBJ2-2
CDR3aa: CASSLTITGELFF
CDR3nt: TGTGCCAGCAGCTTAACAATTACCGGGGAGCTGTTTTTT

abundance: -
d_gene: TRBD1
v_gene: TRBV6-5
j_gene: TRBJ1-1
CDR3aa: CASSLKTGSDTEAFF
CDR3nt: TGTGCCAGCAGTCTCAAGACAGGGTCGGACACTGAAGCTTTCTTT

abundance: -
d_gene: TRBD1
v_gene: TRBV14
j_gene: TRBJ1-1
CDR3aa: CASSHEFSGTGPRSLNTEAFF
CDR3nt: TGTGCCAGCAGCCATGAATTTAGCGGGACAGGGCCCCGATCTTTGAACACTGAAGCTTTCTTT

abundance: -
d_gene: TRBD1
v_gene: TRBV5-4
j_gene: TRBJ1-1
CDR3aa: CASRKDRASEAFF
CDR3nt: TGTGCCAGCAGAAAAGACAGGGCAAGTGAAGCTTTCTTT

abundance: -
d_gene: TRBD1
v_gene: TRBV18
j_gene: TRBJ1-1
CDR3aa: CASSTGGTEAFF
CDR3nt: TGTGCCAGCTCGACAGGGGGGACTGAAGCTTTCTTT

abundance: -
d_gene: TRBD1
v_gene: TRBV6-1
j_gene: TRBJ1-2
CDR3aa: CATSRDRVYGYTF
CDR3nt: TGTGCCACGTCCCGGGACAGGGTTTATGGCTACACCTTC

abundance: -
d_gene: -
v_gene: TRBV11-2
j_gene: TRBJ2-7
CDR3aa: CASSLQNSYEQYF
CDR3nt: TGTGCCAGCAGCTTACAGAATTCCTACGAGCAGTACTTC

abundance: -
d_gene: TRBD1
v_gene: TRBV7-9
j_gene: TRBJ1-5
CDR3aa: CASRSTGGPIYYSNQPQHF
CDR3nt: TGTGCCAGCAGGTCAACAGGGGGCCCCATCTATTATAGCAATCAGCCCCAGCATTTT

abundance: few
d_gene: -
v_gene: TRBV6-6
j_gene: TRBJ1-5
CDR3aa: CASSQRYSNQPQHF
CDR3nt: TGTGCCAGCAGTCAGCGTTATAGCAATCAGCCCCAGCATTTT